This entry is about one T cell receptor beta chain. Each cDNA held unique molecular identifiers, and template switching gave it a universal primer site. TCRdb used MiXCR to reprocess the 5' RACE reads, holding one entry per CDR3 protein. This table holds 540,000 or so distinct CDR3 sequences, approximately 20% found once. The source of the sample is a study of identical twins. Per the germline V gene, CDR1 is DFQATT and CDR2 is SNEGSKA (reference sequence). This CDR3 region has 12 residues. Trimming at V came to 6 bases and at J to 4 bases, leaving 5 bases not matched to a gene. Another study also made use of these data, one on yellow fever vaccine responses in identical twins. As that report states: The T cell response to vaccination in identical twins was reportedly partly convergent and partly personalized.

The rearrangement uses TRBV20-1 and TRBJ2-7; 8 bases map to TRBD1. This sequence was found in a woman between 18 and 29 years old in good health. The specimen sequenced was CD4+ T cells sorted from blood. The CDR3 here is CSAGGTGYEQYF. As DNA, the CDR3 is TGCAGTGCAGGAGGGACAGGTTACGAGCAGTACTTC.